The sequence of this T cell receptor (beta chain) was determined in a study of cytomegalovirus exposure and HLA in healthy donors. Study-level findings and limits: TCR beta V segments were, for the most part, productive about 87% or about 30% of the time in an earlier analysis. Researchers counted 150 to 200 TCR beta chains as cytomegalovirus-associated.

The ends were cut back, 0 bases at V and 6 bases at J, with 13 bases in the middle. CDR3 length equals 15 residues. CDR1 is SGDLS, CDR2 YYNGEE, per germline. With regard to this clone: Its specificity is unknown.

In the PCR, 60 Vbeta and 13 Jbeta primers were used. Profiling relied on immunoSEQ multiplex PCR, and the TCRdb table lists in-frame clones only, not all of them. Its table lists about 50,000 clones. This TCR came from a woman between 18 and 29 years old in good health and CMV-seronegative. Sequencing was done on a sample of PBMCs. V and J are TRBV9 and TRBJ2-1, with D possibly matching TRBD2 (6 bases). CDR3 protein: CASSVGGRYLNEQFF. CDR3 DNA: TGTGCCAGCAGCGTAGGTGGGAGGTACCTCAATGAGCAGTTCTTC.